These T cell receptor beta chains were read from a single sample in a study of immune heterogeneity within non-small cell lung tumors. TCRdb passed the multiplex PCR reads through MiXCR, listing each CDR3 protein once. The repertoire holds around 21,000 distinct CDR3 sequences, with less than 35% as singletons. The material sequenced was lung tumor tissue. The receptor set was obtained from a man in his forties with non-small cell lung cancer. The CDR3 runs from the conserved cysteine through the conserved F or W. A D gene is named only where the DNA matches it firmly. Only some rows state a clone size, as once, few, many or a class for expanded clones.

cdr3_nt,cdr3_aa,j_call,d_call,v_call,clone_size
TGTGCCAGCAGACTGGGGTCCACAGATACGCAGTATTTT,CASRLGSTDTQYF,TRBJ2-3,-,TRBV6-5,many
TGTGCCAGCAGCTACGGGAGGAGCTCCTACGAGCAGTACTTC,CASSYGRSSYEQYF,TRBJ2-7,TRBD2,TRBV13,many
TGTGCCACCAGTGATTTCGGAGCGGGAGTTGGCAATGAGCAGTTCTTC,CATSDFGAGVGNEQFF,TRBJ2-1,TRBD2,TRBV24-1,few
TGCGCCAGCAGCTTTAGAGGGGACAGGGCTTTCGAGCAGTACTTC,CASSFRGDRAFEQYF,TRBJ2-7,TRBD1,TRBV5-1,many
TGCGCCAGCAGCCAAGAAGCCCAGGGTAGGAACGAGCAGTACTTC,CASSQEAQGRNEQYF,TRBJ2-7,-,TRBV4-1,few
TGTGCCAGCAGCCCCGAACGGACCCAGGTTTCGAAAGGCTACACCTTC,CASSPERTQVSKGYTF,TRBJ1-2,-,TRBV4-2,few
TGTGCCAGCAGCCAAGAGAGCAGGGACTGGTATGGCTACACCTTC,CASSQESRDWYGYTF,TRBJ1-2,-,TRBV3-1,-
TGTGCCAGCAGCCAAGTCGCTAGCGGGCAGGGCGGGGAGCTGTTTTTT,CASSQVASGQGGELFF,TRBJ2-2,TRBD2,TRBV4-2,many
TGCGTCAGCATCGAGGGACAGCCTGGGAACGAGCAGTACTTC,CVSIEGQPGNEQYF,TRBJ2-7,TRBD1,TRBV5-1,-
TGTGCCAGCAGCTTAGATCCGGGACGCAATCAGCCCCAGCATTTT,CASSLDPGRNQPQHF,TRBJ1-5,-,TRBV11-2,few
TGTGCCAGCATCTTGGGACTAGCGGGTTCCACCACAGATACGCAGTATTTT,CASILGLAGSTTDTQYF,TRBJ2-3,TRBD2,TRBV9,-
TGTGTAAGCAGCATCCGGAGCGGAGAGACCCAGTACTTC,CVSSIRSGETQYF,TRBJ2-5,-,TRBV7-8,-
TGTGCCAGCAGCCGTAACTCAGCGGGAGTGGAAGATACGCAGTATTTT,CASSRNSAGVEDTQYF,TRBJ2-3,TRBD2,TRBV7-9,-
TGTGCCAGCAGCCCGGGACTAGCAGGCGATGAGCAGTTCTTC,CASSPGLAGDEQFF,TRBJ2-1,TRBD2,TRBV7-2,many
TGTGCCACCAGTGGGAGACAGGGGAGCAATCAGCCCCAGCATTTT,CATSGRQGSNQPQHF,TRBJ1-5,TRBD1,TRBV24-1,many
TGCGCCAGCAGCGGGGGACTCCCTCAGGTGAATGAGCAGTTCTTC,CASSGGLPQVNEQFF,TRBJ2-1,-,TRBV5-1,-
TGTGCCAGTAGTATGGGCAGGTTGAACTATGGCTACACCTTC,CASSMGRLNYGYTF,TRBJ1-2,-,TRBV19,-
TGCGCCAGCAGCTTGGCCATTGGGACCACTTACAATGAGCAGTTCTTC,CASSLAIGTTYNEQFF,TRBJ2-1,-,TRBV5-1,few
TGTGCCAGCAGTTTGACGGCGGGAGGAGGAAATGAGCAGTTCTTC,CASSLTAGGGNEQFF,TRBJ2-1,TRBD2,TRBV12-3/TRBV12-4,many
TGTGCCAGCAGCTCCCGACAGCTATCGACCACAGATACGCAGTATTTT,CASSSRQLSTTDTQYF,TRBJ2-3,-,TRBV7-8,once
TGTGCCAGCAGTAGGTTACAAGGGACGCCCCAGCATTTT,CASSRLQGTPQHF,TRBJ1-5,-,TRBV6-1,many
TGTGCCAGCAGCCCCACCCAAGGCACAAACACTGAAGCTTTCTTT,CASSPTQGTNTEAFF,TRBJ1-1,-,TRBV7-2,-
TGCGCCAGCAGCTTGAGGGCGGGAGGGCTATTCGGGCAGTACTTC,CASSLRAGGLFGQYF,TRBJ2-7,TRBD2,TRBV5-1,medium-sized
TGTGCCAGCGACCCAGACAGGGGCTGGAATGGCTACACCTTC,CASDPDRGWNGYTF,TRBJ1-2,TRBD1,TRBV6-1,few
TGTGCCATCAGTGAGAGGGCAGGGGTATACTATGGCTACACCTTC,CAISERAGVYYGYTF,TRBJ1-2,-,TRBV10-3,many
TGCGCCAGCAGCACCGGGACTAGCGGGAGGGAGCACGGGGAGCTGTTTTTT,CASSTGTSGREHGELFF,TRBJ2-2,TRBD2,TRBV10-2,few
TGTGCCAACAGCTTAGACGGCAGGGGGCCTGAAGCTTTGTTT,CANSLDGRGPEALF,TRBJ1-1,TRBD1,TRBV11-2,-
TGCGCCAGCAGCCCTATTCCCGGGGCCAACTCGAACACCGGGGAGCTGTTTTTT,CASSPIPGANSNTGELFF,TRBJ2-2,-,TRBV4-1,-
TGTGCCAGCTCACCACCCGTTCCAATTAGCACAGATACGCAGTATTTT,CASSPPVPISTDTQYF,TRBJ2-3,-,TRBV18,few
TGTGCCAGTAGTATCAGTCAGCTAACACAAAATCAGCCCCAGCATTTT,CASSISQLTQNQPQHF,TRBJ1-5,-,TRBV19,few
TGTGCCAGCAGCCAAGAAGGAGTTCACCACGGGAGGTACGAGCAGTACTTC,CASSQEGVHHGRYEQYF,TRBJ2-7,TRBD2,TRBV14,medium-sized
TGTGCCAGCAGCCAGGACAGGGTAGTTCGCGAGCAGTACTTC,CASSQDRVVREQYF,TRBJ2-7,TRBD1,TRBV14,few
TGCGCCAGCAGCTTGGGTAGTTCCTACGAGCAGTACTTC,CASSLGSSYEQYF,TRBJ2-7,-,TRBV5-1,few
TGTGCCAGCAGCGCCGGACTAGCGGACTACTACAATGAGCAGTTCTTC,CASSAGLADYYNEQFF,TRBJ2-1,TRBD2,TRBV9,-
TGTGCCAGCAGCGATCACCCCGGGACGGCGTCTGGGGCCAACGTCCTGACTTTC,CASSDHPGTASGANVLTF,TRBJ2-6,-,TRBV6-1,many
TGCGCCAGCAGCCAAGCCGCGTCTTTCGGTGATAATTCACCCCTCCACTTT,CASSQAASFGDNSPLHF,TRBJ1-6,-,TRBV4-3,few
TGTGCCAGTTTATTATCAGGGGTAAGTGAAGCTTTCTTT,CASLLSGVSEAFF,TRBJ1-1,-,TRBV12-3/TRBV12-4,-
TGTGCCAGCAGTTACATGACAGGGAGAATGGATGAGCAGTACTTC,CASSYMTGRMDEQYF,TRBJ2-7,TRBD1,TRBV6-2/TRBV6-3,-
TGCAGTGCCACCCCGGGACAGGCCACCGAGCAGTACTTC,CSATPGQATEQYF,TRBJ2-7,TRBD1,TRBV20-1,-
TGTGCCAGCAGTTTAGGGGGGAGCACGAATTCACCCCTCCACTTT,CASSLGGSTNSPLHF,TRBJ1-6,-,TRBV12-3/TRBV12-4,medium-sized
TGTGCCAGCTCAAACGTGGACACCAGCTACGAGCAGTACTTC,CASSNVDTSYEQYF,TRBJ2-7,-,TRBV18,few
TGTGCCAGCAGCCCCCTGGACTCCCCAAACCTCTACGAGCAGTACTTC,CASSPLDSPNLYEQYF,TRBJ2-7,-,TRBV3-1,-
TGTGCCAGCAGCTTACAGACAGGGGCTCAGGGAGGCTACACCTTC,CASSLQTGAQGGYTF,TRBJ1-2,TRBD1,TRBV7-2,many
TGCGCCAGCAGCCAAGAACTCAGGGGGCTGTCCTACGAGCAGTACTTC,CASSQELRGLSYEQYF,TRBJ2-7,TRBD1,TRBV4-3,many
TGTGCCAGCAGAGGAGGGGGACGCGGAAACACCATATATTTT,CASRGGGRGNTIYF,TRBJ1-3,-,TRBV11-3,-
TGTGCCAGCATAGTGGCGGGAGAAGGTTACGAGCAGTACTTC,CASIVAGEGYEQYF,TRBJ2-7,TRBD2,TRBV5-6,few
TGTGCCAGCACTGACCCAGGGGGGTTTGGCCACACCTTC,CASTDPGGFGHTF,TRBJ1-2,TRBD1,TRBV6-2/TRBV6-3,few
TGCAGTGAAAGGACATATTACACTGAAGCTTTCTTT,CSERTYYTEAFF,TRBJ1-1,-,TRBV20-1,-
TGTGCCAGCAGCTTGGGGTCTAGCAGCTACAATGAGCAGCTCTTC,CASSLGSSSYNEQLF,TRBJ2-1,-,TRBV5-8,-
TGTGCCAGCAGTCTGGGACATCCAGCCAAAAACATTCAGTACTTC,CASSLGHPAKNIQYF,TRBJ2-4,-,TRBV12-3/TRBV12-4,few
TGCAGTGCGCAGACTGGTGGCGGGTTCTACAATGAGCAGTTCTTC,CSAQTGGGFYNEQFF,TRBJ2-1,-,TRBV20-1,many
TGTGCCAGCAGCCCGAGGGACAATGAGCAGTTCTTC,CASSPRDNEQFF,TRBJ2-1,-,TRBV9,-
TGTGCCAGCAGCTTCACAGGGGATAATTCACCCCTCCACTTT,CASSFTGDNSPLHF,TRBJ1-6,TRBD1,TRBV7-6,-
TGCGCCAGCAGCTTGGCGATCGGGGAGACAGGTGAAAAACTGTTTTTT,CASSLAIGETGEKLFF,TRBJ1-4,-,TRBV5-1,-
TGCAGCGCTCAGGCATTTTCCTACAATGAGCAGTTCTTC,CSAQAFSYNEQFF,TRBJ2-1,-,TRBV29-1,few